This T cell receptor beta chain was obtained from a study of beta chain features in type 1 diabetes. Findings and caveats of the study: Type 1 diabetes patients showed a moderate but significant shortening of TCRB CDR3s in all four CD4+ subsets.

Sampling consisted of one heparinised blood draw per donor, averaging about 110 mL. It was via CD45RO/CCR7/CD25/CD127/CD95/CD27 that CD4+ naive, central memory, regulatory and stem cell-like memory cells were sorted. All of the sorted populations showed purity greater than 98%. A note on this clone: Its specificity is unknown.

Expressed TCRB transcripts were sequenced, since all the RNA that had been isolated was reverse transcribed. This table comes from immunoSEQ multiplex PCR, and its TCRdb copy is limited to in-frame clones, with some not included. Counted here are around 240,000 clones, approximately 16% occurring once; the ten biggest clones make up about 0.08%. Sequencing was carried out using naive CD4+ T cells from blood. The receptor comes from a man aged 25 to 45 with type 1 diabetes.

The CDR3 coding sequence is TGTGCCAGCAGCGGCCCCGGGACAGGGGATGATACGCAGTATTTT. It specifies CASSGPGTGDDTQYF. The rearrangement links TRBV7-9 to TRBJ2-3; TRBD1 matches 10 bases. V lost 5 bases and J lost 6; bases outside the gene matches: 8. Germline CDR1 SEHNR, CDR2 FQNEAQ (reference sequence). The CDR3 loop spans 15 amino acids.